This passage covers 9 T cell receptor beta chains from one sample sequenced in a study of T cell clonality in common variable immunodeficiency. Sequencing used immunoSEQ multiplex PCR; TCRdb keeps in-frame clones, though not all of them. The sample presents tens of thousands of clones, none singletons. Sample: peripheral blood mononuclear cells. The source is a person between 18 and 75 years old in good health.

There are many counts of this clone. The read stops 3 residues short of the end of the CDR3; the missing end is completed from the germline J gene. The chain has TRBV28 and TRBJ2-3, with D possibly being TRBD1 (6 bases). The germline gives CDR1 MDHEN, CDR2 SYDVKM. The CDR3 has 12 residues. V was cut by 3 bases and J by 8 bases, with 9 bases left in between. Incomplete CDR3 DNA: TGTGCCAGCAGTTTCCCCAGGGGTACG. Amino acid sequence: CASSFPRGT. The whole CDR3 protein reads CASSFPRGTQYF.

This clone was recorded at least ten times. The covered CDR3 bases are TGTGCCAGCAGCGTAGAGGTGGGCCCAGATACG. Protein product: CASSVEVGPDT. The full CDR3 reads CASSVEVGPDTQYF. The chain uses TRBV9 and TRBJ2-3; D is unresolved. The read gets to within 3 residues of the CDR3 end, and the germline J gene fills in the rest. With 0 bases removed from V and 4 bases from J, the gap between germline ends came to 9 bases. Germline V gene sequence: CDR1 SGDLS, CDR2 YYNGEE. The CDR3 extends over 14 amino acids.

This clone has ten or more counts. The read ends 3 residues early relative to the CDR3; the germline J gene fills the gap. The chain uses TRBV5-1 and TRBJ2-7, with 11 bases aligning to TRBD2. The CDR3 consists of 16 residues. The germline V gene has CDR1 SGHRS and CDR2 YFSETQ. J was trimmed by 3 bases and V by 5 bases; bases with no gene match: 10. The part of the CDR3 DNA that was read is TGCGCCAGCAGGCTAGAGGCCGGGACTAGCGGCTACGAG. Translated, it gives CASRLEAGTSGYE. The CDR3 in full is CASRLEAGTSGYEQYF.

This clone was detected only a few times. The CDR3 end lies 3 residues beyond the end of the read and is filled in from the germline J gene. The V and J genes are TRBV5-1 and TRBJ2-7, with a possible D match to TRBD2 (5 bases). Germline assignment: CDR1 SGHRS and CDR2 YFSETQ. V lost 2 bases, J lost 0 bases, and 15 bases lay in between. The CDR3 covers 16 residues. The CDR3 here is CASSLSLGLVSYEQYF. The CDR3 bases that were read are TGCGCCAGCAGCTTAAGCCTAGGACTGGTCTCCTACGAG.

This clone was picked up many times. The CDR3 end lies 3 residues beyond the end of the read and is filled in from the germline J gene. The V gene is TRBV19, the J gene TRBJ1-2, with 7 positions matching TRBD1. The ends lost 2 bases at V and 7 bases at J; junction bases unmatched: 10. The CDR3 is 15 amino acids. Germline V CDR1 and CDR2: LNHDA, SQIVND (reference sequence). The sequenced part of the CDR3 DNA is TGTGCCAGTAGTATATCGACAGGGACGACGGGTGGC. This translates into CASSISTGTTGG. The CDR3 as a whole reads CASSISTGTTGGYTF.

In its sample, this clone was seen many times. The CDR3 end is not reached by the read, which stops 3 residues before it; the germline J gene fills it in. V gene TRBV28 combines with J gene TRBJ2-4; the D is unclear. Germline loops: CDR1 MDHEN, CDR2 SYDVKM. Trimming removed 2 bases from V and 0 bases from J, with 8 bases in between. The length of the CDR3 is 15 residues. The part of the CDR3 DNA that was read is TGTGCCAGCAGTTTAGCGGATCTAGCCAAAAACATT. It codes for CASSLADLAKNI. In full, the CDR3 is CASSLADLAKNIQYF.

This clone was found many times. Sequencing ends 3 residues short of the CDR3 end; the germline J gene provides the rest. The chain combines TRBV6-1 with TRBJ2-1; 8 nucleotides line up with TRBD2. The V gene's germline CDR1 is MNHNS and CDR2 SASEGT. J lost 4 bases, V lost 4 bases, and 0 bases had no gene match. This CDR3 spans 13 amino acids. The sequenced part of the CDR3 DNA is TGTGCCAGCAGTGCTAGCGGGTACAATGAG. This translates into CASSASGYNE. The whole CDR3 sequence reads CASSASGYNEQFF.

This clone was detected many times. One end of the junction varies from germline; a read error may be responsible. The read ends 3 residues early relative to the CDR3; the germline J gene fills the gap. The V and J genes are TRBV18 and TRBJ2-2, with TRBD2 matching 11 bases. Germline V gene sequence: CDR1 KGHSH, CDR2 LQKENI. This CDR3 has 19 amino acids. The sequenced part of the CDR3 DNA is TGTGCCACCTCACCGAGTAGCGGGAGGGCCCCCCGAGGCACCGGGGAG. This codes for CATSPSSGRAPRGTGE. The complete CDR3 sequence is CATSPSSGRAPRGTGELFF.

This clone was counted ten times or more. The CDR3 DNA, read in part, is TGTGCCAGTAGTCCAAATCCGCAGGAGTACATT. Translating gives CASSPNPQEYI. The full CDR3 is CASSPNPQEYIQYF. The rearrangement links TRBV19 to TRBJ2-4; D gene unclear. From the germline J gene comes the end of the CDR3, since the read stops 3 residues before it. Germline V gene data show CDR1 as LNHDA and CDR2 as SQIVND (reference sequence). V lost 5 bases, J lost 8 bases, and 16 bases lay in between. The CDR3 sequence is 14 residues long.